These T cell receptor beta chains were read from a single sample in a study of a mutant IDH1 vaccine in newly diagnosed glioma. Assay used: immunoSEQ multiplex PCR; TCRdb lists only in-frame clones, some missing. The sample includes roughly 46,000 clones, approximately 84% seen only once; the top ten take 3.5% to 5.5%. Their antigens remain unidentified. Sequences were derived from PBMCs, sampled from a glioma patient whose treatment included an IDH1 peptide vaccine. The receptors derive from a woman between 25 and 40 years old with glioma. Some clones in this sample may be carry-over from other donors' samples. Both conserved end residues are trimmed from each CDR3. The D gene is left open where the match is weak.

D gene: TRBD1
V gene: TRBV10-2
CDR3 protein: ASSEPGTGHNYGYT

D gene: NA
V gene: TRBV7-7
CDR3 protein: ASSFKLGDEQY

D gene: NA
V gene: TRBV7-9
CDR3 protein: ASSLAGYQETQY

D gene: NA
V gene: TRBV4-1
CDR3 protein: ASSQEEFNLERELF

D gene: NA
V gene: TRBV19
CDR3 protein: ASSIVRGETQY

D gene: NA
V gene: TRBV28
CDR3 protein: ASSLIQYEKLF

D gene: TRBD1
V gene: TRBV29-1
CDR3 protein: SVGGTGGMNEQY

D gene: NA
V gene: TRBV6-1
CDR3 protein: ASSEDGAGYNEQF

D gene: TRBD1
V gene: TRBV11-2
CDR3 protein: ASSLDRGSGNTIY

D gene: TRBD1
V gene: TRBV19
CDR3 protein: ASSIIWQGADTQY

D gene: NA
V gene: TRBV5-6
CDR3 protein: ASSFGAGKTYEQY

D gene: NA
V gene: TRBV2
CDR3 protein: ASYPEGVQAYMNTEAF

D gene: TRBD2
V gene: TRBV15
CDR3 protein: ATSRVVAGGNIAKNIQY

D gene: NA
V gene: TRBV5-4
CDR3 protein: ASSLESFVADTQY

D gene: NA
V gene: TRBV7-8
CDR3 protein: ASSLDRETRNNEQF

D gene: NA
V gene: TRBV4-1
CDR3 protein: ASSLRLLEDEQY

D gene: TRBD2
V gene: TRBV6-5
CDR3 protein: ASRTSGSTYNEQF

D gene: TRBD1
V gene: TRBV4-1
CDR3 protein: ASSQLQGLGQETQY

D gene: NA
V gene: TRBV19
CDR3 protein: ATKTDTGYNQPQH

D gene: TRBD1
V gene: TRBV15
CDR3 protein: ATSREARDSHAYEQY

D gene: NA
V gene: TRBV9
CDR3 protein: ASSTGVGAVSF

D gene: NA
V gene: TRBV19
CDR3 protein: ASSLLGQMRHQPQH

D gene: NA
V gene: TRBV5-4
CDR3 protein: ASSRTGFFFYEQY

D gene: NA
V gene: TRBV27
CDR3 protein: ASSFRGDYEQY

D gene: TRBD2
V gene: TRBV4-1
CDR3 protein: ASSGLDRNEQF